This T cell receptor beta chain was retrieved from a study of T cells in Graves' hyperthyroidism and ophthalmopathy. Across the study: Peripheral blood sampling occurred at initial diagnosis, before any treatment.

RNA transcripts provided the source from which TCR beta CDR3 regions were amplified. HTBI primers were used for first-round RT-PCR of the TCR CDR3. TCRdb recomputed calls from the multiplex PCR reads with MiXCR, one row per CDR3 protein. The sample yields approximately 620,000 distinct CDR3 sequences, around 15% seen once. This clonotype was seen many times. From germline, CDR1 is SGHDT and CDR2 YYEEEE. The CDR3 sequence is 12 residues long. The V and J ends lost 0 bases and 5 bases respectively, with 5 bases between them. The sample taken for sequencing was blood. V gene TRBV5-6 combines with J gene TRBJ1-1; D is undetermined. The clonotype was recovered from a woman between 35 and 50 years old with Graves' ophthalmopathy. The CDR3 loop is CASSLALTEAFF. CDR3 nucleotides: TGTGCCAGCAGCTTGGCCTTAACTGAAGCTTTCTTT.